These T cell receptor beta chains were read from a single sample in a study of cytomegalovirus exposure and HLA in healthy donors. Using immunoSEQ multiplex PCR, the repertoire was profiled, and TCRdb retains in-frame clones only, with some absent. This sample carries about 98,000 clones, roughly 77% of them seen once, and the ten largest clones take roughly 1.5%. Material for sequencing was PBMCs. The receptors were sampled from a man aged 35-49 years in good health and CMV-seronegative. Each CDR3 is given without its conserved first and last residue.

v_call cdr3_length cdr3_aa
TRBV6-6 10 ARGRGRTEAF
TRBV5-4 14 ASSLGTPGTASGYT
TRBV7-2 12 ASSLQGTGYEQY
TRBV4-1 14 ASSQDPGQGRYEQY
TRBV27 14 ASSPILGVAKNIQY
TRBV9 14 ASSASAGPQGDTQY
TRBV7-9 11 ASSPSPNTEAF
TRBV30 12 AWSAGTVRQPQH
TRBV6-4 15 ASSDPSGGAGVDTQY
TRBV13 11 ASSAETEGTQH
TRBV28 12 ASSLLGPNYGYT
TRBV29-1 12 SVEPGGRNTEAF
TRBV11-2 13 ASSTGTGGFEKLF
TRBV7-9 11 ASSLGEVEGYT
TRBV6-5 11 ASSSDRGYEQY
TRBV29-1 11 SVFGGLNTEAF
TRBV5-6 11 ASSDQAPYEQY
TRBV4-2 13 ASSPNRGNEEKLF
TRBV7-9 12 ASTKQGPWEKLF
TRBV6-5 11 ASSYTGNYEQY